A selection of T cell receptor beta chains follows, all from one sample in a study of blood T cell repertoires in COVID-19. The repertoire was sequenced with immunoSEQ multiplex PCR; TCRdb's copy has only in-frame clones and lacks some. This sample carries around 160,000 clones, 70% to 90% of them seen once, and the ten largest clones take 6.5% to 9.5%. Sequencing was performed on peripheral blood. Receptor source: a woman between 55 and 75 years old with COVID-19, enrolled during active disease. The CDR3 runs from the conserved cysteine through the conserved F or W. Each record gives: D gene, V gene, J gene, clone size, CDR3 DNA, CDR3 protein. The D gene is left open where the match is weak. A row's size may be missing; if present it is once, few, many or a size class.

>TRBD1|TRBV7-2|TRBJ2-5|.
TGTGCCAGCGGCCCGGGACAGGGGGGGGAGACCCAGTACTTC
CASGPGQGGETQYF
>TRBD1|TRBV2|TRBJ2-7|.
TGTGCCAGCAGAAGGACAGGATTCTCCTACGAGCAGTACTTC
CASRRTGFSYEQYF
>.|TRBV3-1/TRBV3-2|TRBJ1-2|.
TGTGCCAGCAGCCAAGTCCCCCGGGAGAGCCATGGCTACACCTTC
CASSQVPRESHGYTF
>.|TRBV4-1|TRBJ2-5|.
TGCGCCAGCAGCCAATTACAGACCATGTACTTC
CASSQLQTMYF
>TRBD1|TRBV24-1|TRBJ2-3|.
TGTGCCACCAGTGCCCGGACAGGGGGCCAAGATACGCAGTATTTT
CATSARTGGQDTQYF
>.|TRBV25-1|TRBJ2-3|.
TGTGCCAGCAGTGGTCAGGTGCGCACAGATACGCAGTATTTT
CASSGQVRTDTQYF
>TRBD2|TRBV3-1/TRBV3-2|TRBJ2-3|.
TGTGCCAGCAGCCAAGATACTAGCGGTGGGGATACGCAGTATTTT
CASSQDTSGGDTQYF
>.|TRBV14|TRBJ2-7|.
TGTGCCAGCAGCCAGCGGCGCTCAGCCTACGAACCCTACGAGCAGTACTTC
CASSQRRSAYEPYEQYF
>.|TRBV6-5|TRBJ1-1|.
TGTGCCAGCAGTCTTCGAGGGACTGAAGCTTTCTTT
CASSLRGTEAFF
>TRBD1|TRBV19|TRBJ1-3|.
TGTGCCAGTAGTCCGACAGGGGGCCGCTCTGGAAACACCATATATTTT
CASSPTGGRSGNTIYF
>TRBD2|TRBV6-5|TRBJ2-1|.
TGTGCCACCGCGGGGCGGGGGGGACTGGGGGATGAGCAGTTCTTC
CATAGRGGLGDEQFF
>.|TRBV24-1|TRBJ2-2|few
TGTGCCACCAGTGACTCATCAGGGGCGGACACCGGGGAGCTGTTTTTT
CATSDSSGADTGELFF
>.|TRBV24-1|TRBJ2-5|.
TGTGCCACCAGTGAACTCCACGGCGGGACCCAGTACTTC
CATSELHGGTQYF
>TRBD1|TRBV2|TRBJ2-5|few
TGTGCCAGCAGTGAGCTAGGGGGCATGGAAGAGACCCAGTACTTC
CASSELGGMEETQYF
>TRBD1|TRBV29-1|TRBJ1-1|.
TGCAGCGGGATGGACAGGGCGGTTGAAGCTTTCTTT
CSGMDRAVEAFF
>.|TRBV5-1|TRBJ2-7|.
TGCGCCAGCAGCCAGCAGGGGCCGAACTACGAGCAGTACTTC
CASSQQGPNYEQYF
>TRBD1|TRBV5-1|TRBJ2-7|.
TGCGCCAGCAGCTGGGAACAGGGGGGTACCTCCTACGAGCAGTACTTC
CASSWEQGGTSYEQYF
>.|TRBV15|TRBJ1-3|.
TGTGCCACCAGCAGAGAGCCGGGGGGGTCTGGAAACACCATATATTTT
CATSREPGGSGNTIYF
>.|TRBV10-3|TRBJ1-3|.
TGTGCCTTTCTCTCCTTGGACAGAACTCCTTACACCATATATTTT
CAFLSLDRTPYTIYF
>TRBD1|TRBV3-1/TRBV3-2|TRBJ2-3|.
TGTGCCAGCAGCCGGCAGGGGGCGGGGAATGCAGATACGCAGTATTTT
CASSRQGAGNADTQYF
>TRBD1|TRBV5-1|TRBJ2-2|.
TGCGCCAGCAGCTTGGTATTGGACAGGGGGATCCCCGGGGAGCTGTTTTTT
CASSLVLDRGIPGELFF
>.|TRBV11-3|TRBJ2-1|.
TGTGCCAGCAGCTTAAGCGGAAGCTCCTACAATGAGCAGTTCTTC
CASSLSGSSYNEQFF
>.|TRBV5-4|TRBJ2-7|.
TGTGCCAGCAGCTTGTTCGCGGGGGCCCCCTACGAGCAGTACTTC
CASSLFAGAPYEQYF